This entry lists 32 T cell receptor beta chains sequenced from one sample in a study of patients and donors after allogeneic stem cell transplantation. One entry per CDR3 protein, called by TCRdb with MiXCR from the RT-PCR reads. Among about 230,000 distinct CDR3 sequences listed, roughly an eighth were seen once. The material sequenced was blood, either unsorted or a sorted T cell fraction (not recorded which). The receptors were sampled from a human donor who was either an allogeneic HSCT recipient or a stem cell or donor lymphocyte infusion donor (not recorded which). It is not recorded whose cells these are; they may come from a transplant donor.

The chain is built from TRBV6-1 and TRBJ2-5; TRBD2 agrees at 14 bases. Trimming at V came to 6 bases and at J to 5 bases, leaving 5 bases not matched to a gene. The CDR3 spans 15 residues. Germline V gene lookup returns CDR1 MNHNS and CDR2 SASEGT. The CDR3 nucleotides are TGTGCCAGCAGCGCGGGACTAGCGGGAGTGGAGACCCAGTACTTC. Translating gives CASSAGLAGVETQYF.

The genes are TRBV5-4 and TRBJ1-1, with D maybe TRBD1 (6 bases). Per the germline V gene, CDR1 is SGHNT and CDR2 is YYREEE (reference sequence). Trimming cost V 4 bases and J 11 bases, with 21 bases left between them. The CDR3 contains 14 residues. CDR3 sequence: CASSAIDQGFWAFF. CDR3 DNA sequence: TGTGCCAGCAGCGCGATAGATCAGGGGTTCTGGGCTTTCTTT. Variable domain in full (rest from reference TRBV5-4 and TRBJ1-1): ETGVTQSPTHLIKTRGQQVTLRCSSQSGHNTVSWYQQALGQGPQFIFQYYREEENGRGNFPPRFSGLQFPNYSSELNVNALELDDSALYLCASSAIDQGFWAFFGQGTRLTVV.

The sample holds a few counts of this clonotype. The chain employs TRBV12-3 or TRBV12-4 and TRBJ1-5; TRBD1 matches at 7 bases. The CDR3 is made up of 15 amino acids. V lost 6 bases to trimming and J lost 1 base; unmatched junction nucleotides: 6. For the CDR3, the DNA is TGTGCCAGCAGCTTGTTGGACAGGAGCAATCAGCCCCAGCATTTT. Protein product: CASSLLDRSNQPQHF.

The chain uses TRBV2 and TRBJ1-2; 8 nucleotides line up with TRBD1. Per germline, CDR1 SNHLY and CDR2 FYNNEI. There are 13 residues in the CDR3. The V and J ends lost 8 bases and 4 bases, in that order; junction bases with no gene match: 6. CDR3 sequence: CASGDRNLYGYTF. In DNA, the CDR3 is TGTGCCAGCGGGGACAGGAACCTCTATGGCTACACCTTC. Based on the CDR3 plus reference TRBV2 and TRBJ1-2, the full variable domain is EPEVTQTPSHQVTQMGQEVILRCVPISNHLYFYWYRQILGQKVEFLVSFYNNEISEKSEIFDDQFSVERPDGSNFTLKIRSTKLEDSAMYFCASGDRNLYGYTFGSGTRLTVV.

This clonotype is labeled medium-sized. The chain links TRBV2 to TRBJ1-1; 7 bases match TRBD1. The ends lost 6 bases at V and 7 bases at J; junction bases unmatched: 8. The CDR3 totals 13 residues. Per germline, CDR1 SNHLY and CDR2 FYNNEI. The CDR3 sequence: CASRRDSQGEAFF. In DNA form, the CDR3 reads TGTGCCAGCAGAAGGGACAGTCAGGGTGAAGCTTTCTTT.

The CDR3 nucleotides are TGTGCCAGCAGTTACTCCTCGGCAGTTTACTATGGCTACACCTTC. This translates into CASSYSSAVYYGYTF. The V and J genes are TRBV6-5 and TRBJ1-2; D is uncertain. V dropped 0 bases and J dropped 3 bases, with 11 bases sitting between them. The CDR3 contains 15 residues. Per germline, CDR1 MNHEY and CDR2 SVGAGI.

The rearrangement joins TRBV21-1 to TRBJ1-4; the tabulated D call, TRBD1, remains unverified against the DNA. TRBV21-1 is noted as a pseudogene. CDR3 size: 15 residues. DNA of the CDR3: TGTGCCAGCAGCAAAAGTGACAGGGCGAATGAAAAACTGTTTTTT. Its translation is CASSKSDRANEKLFF.

In this sample, this clonotype turned up a few times. The chain couples TRBV11-2 to TRBJ1-4; tentatively, D is TRBD1 (5 bases). The V and J ends lost 3 bases and 7 bases respectively, with 12 bases between them. Germline V gives CDR1 SGHAT, CDR2 FQNNGV. CDR3 length: 14 amino acids. CDR3 bases: TGTGCCAGCAGCTTCGGGGGAGAAGGTGAAAAACTGTTTTTT. Translated, it gives CASSFGGEGEKLFF.

The V gene is TRBV15, the J gene TRBJ2-3; 13 bases agree with TRBD2. V shed 2 bases and J 4 bases; nucleotides not matched to a gene: 9. The CDR3 consists of 18 residues. Germline assignment: CDR1 LNHNV and CDR2 YYDKDF (reference sequence). The CDR3 protein is CATSRRTSGSGGADTQYF. In nucleotides, the CDR3 is TGTGCCACCAGCAGAAGGACTAGCGGGAGTGGTGGTGCAGATACGCAGTATTTT.

The table lists this clonotype with a few counts. The chain links TRBV6-5 to TRBJ2-2; the D is unclear. The CDR3 is 12 amino acids. V gave up 6 bases and J gave up 8 bases, with 10 bases separating them. CDR1 is MNHEY and CDR2 is SVGAGI in the germline V gene. The CDR3 DNA sequence: TGTGCCAGCAGACTGTTAGGTGGGGAGCTGTTTTTT. Translating it yields CASRLLGGELFF.

Ten or more counts support this clonotype. CDR3 region: CASSSSPTNTQYF. The CDR3 bases are TGTGCCAGCAGCTCCTCACCGACGAATACGCAGTATTTT. This chain joins TRBV7-7 and TRBJ2-3; D is ambiguous. This CDR3 region has 13 residues. The germline gives CDR1 SSHAT, CDR2 FNYEAQ (reference sequence). Trimming took 4 bases from V and 7 from J, leaving 12 bases between them. Supplemented by reference TRBV7-7 and TRBJ2-3, the full variable domain reads GAGVSQSPRYKVTKRGQDVTLRCDPISSHATLYWYQQALGQGPEFLTYFNYEAQPDKSGLPSDRFSAERPEGSISTLTIQRTEQRDSAMYRCASSSSPTNTQYFGPGTRLTVL.

This clonotype occurred many times. The chain employs TRBV5-1 and TRBJ2-2, with D unresolved. V was trimmed by 0 bases and J by 1 base, leaving 7 bases between them. Looked up from germline, CDR1 is SGHRS and CDR2 is YFSETQ. The CDR3 spans 15 residues. This chain's CDR3 is CASSLGSWNTGELFF. DNA for the CDR3: TGCGCCAGCAGCTTGGGAAGTTGGAACACCGGGGAGCTGTTTTTT.

This clonotype was recorded many times. V usage is TRBV11-3 and J usage is TRBJ2-7; a possible D gene is TRBD1 (5 bases). Trimming took 5 bases from V and 1 from J, leaving 15 bases between them. The CDR3 spans 15 residues. Germline loops: CDR1 SGHNT, CDR2 YENEEA. CDR3 amino acids: CASSEAGLFSYEQYF. The CDR3 DNA reads TGTGCCAGCAGCGAGGCAGGGCTTTTTTCCTACGAGCAGTACTTC.

This clonotype has just a few counts. A much bigger clone sits one base away, suggesting this may be a read error. The chain carries TRBV10-3 and TRBJ2-6, with a tentative D call TRBD1 (6 bases). V shed 6 bases and J shed 0 bases, with 15 bases lying between them. The CDR3 has 17 amino acids. Germline loops: CDR1 ENHRY, CDR2 SYGVKD. Written as DNA, the CDR3 is TGTGCCATCAGGGATATTAGGGGGTACTCTGGGGCCAACGTCCTGACTTTC. Amino acids: CAIRDIRGYSGANVLTF.

This clonotype was seen repeatedly, ten times or more. This chain connects TRBV18 to TRBJ2-1; 8 positions agree with TRBD2. Per the germline V gene, CDR1 is KGHSH and CDR2 is LQKENI. The CDR3 has 14 residues. V was pared by 5 bases and J by 6 bases, with 6 bases of the junction left unmatched. The CDR3 DNA reads as TGTGCCAGCTCAGCTTCCGCGGGGGGCAATGAGCAGTTCTTC. It is translated as CASSASAGGNEQFF.

This clonotype was picked up a small number of times. The V call is TRBV5-6, the J call TRBJ2-7; a weak D match, TRBD1 (7 bases). The germline V gene has CDR1 SGHDT and CDR2 YYEEEE. This CDR3 has 14 amino acids. Trimming took 3 bases from V and 4 from J, leaving 14 bases between them. CDR3 coding DNA: TGTGCCAGCAGCTACGGTCCAGGGGGGTACGAGCAGTACTTC. Translated, it gives CASSYGPGGYEQYF.

V usage is TRBV18 and J usage is TRBJ1-3; tentative D call: TRBD1 (6 bases). V was trimmed by 1 base and J by 6 bases, leaving 13 bases between them. The CDR3 spans 15 residues. Germline values: CDR1 KGHSH, CDR2 LQKENI. This CDR3 reads CASSPLDRRANTIYF. CDR3 nucleotides: TGTGCCAGCTCACCACTCGACAGGAGGGCAAACACCATATATTTT.

This clonotype was recorded at least ten times. The V gene is TRBV7-2, the J gene TRBJ2-7; 7 bases align to TRBD1. The CDR3 extends over 15 amino acids. J gave up 3 bases and V 1 base, and 6 bases lay outside the gene matches. The V gene's germline CDR1 is SGHTA and CDR2 FQGNSA. In DNA, the CDR3 is TGTGCCAGCAGCTTAGGAGGGACAGCTATCTACGAGCAGTACTTC. Its translation is CASSLGGTAIYEQYF.

The chain joins TRBV30 to TRBJ1-1, with 9 bases fitting TRBD1. The CDR3 length is 14 residues. Germline-derived CDR1 and CDR2 are GTSNPN and SVGIG (reference sequence). V shed 7 bases and J 2 bases; nucleotides not matched to a gene: 8. CDR3 sequence: CAYNRGPSNTEAFF. CDR3 coding DNA: TGTGCCTACAACAGGGGGCCGAGTAACACTGAAGCTTTCTTT.

The chain has TRBV29-1 and TRBJ1-2; the D is unclear. The CDR3 has 15 amino acids. CDR1 is SQVTM, CDR2 ANQGSEA, per germline. V was cut by 3 bases and J by 4 bases, with 18 bases left in between. CDR3 DNA: TGCAGCGTTGACGCCAGACAAAAAGACCCCTATGGCTACACCTTC. Protein sequence: CSVDARQKDPYGYTF.

This clonotype was observed a handful of times. The chain combines TRBV30 with TRBJ1-1; possible D gene TRBD1, 6 bases. The V end lost 2 bases, the J end lost 3 bases, and 10 bases lay between the germline ends. This CDR3 spans 13 amino acids. Germline V gene lookup returns CDR1 GTSNPN and CDR2 SVGIG (reference sequence). The CDR3 DNA reads TGTGCCTGGAGTTCGGACAGTTACACTGAAGCTTTCTTT. It encodes CAWSSDSYTEAFF.

V gene TRBV19 combines with J gene TRBJ1-2; TRBD1 might be the D (6 bases). The CDR3 is 14 amino acids. Trimming pared 4 bases from V and 2 bases from J, leaving 11 bases between. The germline V gene has CDR1 LNHDA and CDR2 SQIVND (reference sequence). CDR3 DNA sequence: TGTGCCAGTAGTAGGGACACTAGGAACTATGGCTACACCTTC. This sequence encodes CASSRDTRNYGYTF.

This clonotype was counted many times. The chain joins TRBV12-3 or TRBV12-4 to TRBJ1-2, with D uncertain. CDR3 length: 13 amino acids. Between the trimmed V and J ends, which lost 2 bases and 8 bases, there was a span of 12 bases. This CDR3 reads CASSLLGLGGYTF. CDR3 DNA: TGTGCCAGCAGTTTATTGGGGTTGGGAGGCTACACCTTC.

The J gene is TRBJ1-2, the V gene TRBV3-1, with TRBD1 identical over 7 bases. V shed 6 bases and J 8 bases; nucleotides not matched to a gene: 12. CDR3 size: 14 residues. CDR1 LGHDT and CDR2 YNNKEL come from the germline V gene (reference sequence). The CDR3 DNA is TGTGCCAGCAGACCACCGGGGACAGTTGCGGGCTACACCTTC. Protein product: CASRPPGTVAGYTF.

This clonotype was picked up many times. This chain uses TRBV5-5 with TRBJ1-2; no reliable D call. Looked up from germline, CDR1 is SGHKS and CDR2 is YYEKEE (reference sequence). V was clipped by 4 bases and J by 8 bases, with 12 bases between them. The CDR3 spans 12 residues. The CDR3, as DNA: TGTGCCAGCAGCCCAGATCCAGACGGCTACACCTTC. Protein product: CASSPDPDGYTF.

The J gene is TRBJ1-3, the V gene TRBV5-6; D not resolved. CDR3 length equals 15 residues. Trimming shortened V by 0 bases and J by 0 bases, and 7 bases separated the two germline ends. Germline CDR1 is SGHDT and CDR2 is YYEEEE. CDR3 amino acids: CASSLDEISGNTIYF. CDR3 DNA: TGTGCCAGCAGCTTGGATGAGATCTCTGGAAACACCATATATTTT.

This clonotype has a count of ten or more. The chain links TRBV20-1 to TRBJ2-5; possibly TRBD2 for D (6 bases). The germline CDR1 and CDR2 sequences are DFQATT and SNEGSKA (reference sequence). This CDR3 has 13 residues. Trimming cost V 3 bases and J 2 bases, with 10 bases left between them. CDR3 coding DNA: TGCAGTGCTAGTTCCGGGGGTCAAGAGACCCAGTACTTC. Amino acid sequence: CSASSGGQETQYF.

This clonotype has at least ten counts. The chain joins TRBV29-1 to TRBJ2-7; 8 bases are a match to TRBD2. Germline assignment: CDR1 SQVTM and CDR2 ANQGSEA. J was trimmed by 6 bases and V by 5 bases; bases with no gene match: 15. The CDR3 loop spans 15 amino acids. In DNA form, the CDR3 reads TGCAGCGTTATACTCACCGGGACTAGAGGGGGCGAGCAGTACTTC. Its translation: CSVILTGTRGGEQYF.

The chain employs TRBV11-2 and TRBJ2-1, with 15 bases lining up with TRBD2. With 5 bases clipped from V and 4 bases from J, the junction kept 6 bases outside the gene matches. In germline, CDR1 is SGHAT, CDR2 FQNNGV. There are 17 residues in the CDR3. The CDR3 sequence: CASSKGLAGGAYNEQFF. The CDR3 DNA follows: TGTGCCAGCAGCAAGGGACTAGCGGGGGGCGCGTACAATGAGCAGTTCTTC. The full variable domain, with the rest looked up from reference TRBV11-2 and TRBJ2-1, is EAGVAQSPRYKIIEKRQSVAFWCNPISGHATLYWYQQILGQGPKLLIQFQNNGVVDDSQLPKDRFSAERLKGVDSTLKIQPAKLEDSAVYLCASSKGLAGGAYNEQFFGPGTRLTVL.

The chain carries TRBV24-1 and TRBJ2-5; D not resolved. V lost 1 base, J lost 4 bases, and 9 bases lay in between. Germline V gene sequence: CDR1 KGHDR, CDR2 SFDVKD. CDR3 length: 14 amino acids. CDR3 in amino acids: CATSDFWASETQYF. CDR3 sequence (DNA): TGTGCCACCAGTGATTTCTGGGCTTCAGAGACCCAGTACTTC.

The chain is built from TRBV6-2 or TRBV6-3 and TRBJ1-1; D not certain. The CDR3 runs 16 residues. V was clipped by 2 bases and J by 5 bases, with 18 bases between them. CDR1 and CDR2 (germline): MNHEY, SVGEGT. CDR3 region: CASSYPRQRLGTEAFF. CDR3 sequence (DNA): TGTGCCAGCAGTTACCCGCGACAACGACTGGGGACTGAAGCTTTCTTT.

The table lists this clonotype with many counts. The genes are TRBV7-9 and TRBJ2-7; D ambiguous. Trimming shortened V by 3 bases and J by 0 bases, and 6 bases separated the two germline ends. Germline V gene data show CDR1 as SEHNR and CDR2 as FQNEAQ (reference sequence). The CDR3 length is 13 residues. DNA of the CDR3: TGTGCCAGCAGCTTCGCTGGCTCCTACGAGCAGTACTTC. Amino acids: CASSFAGSYEQYF.